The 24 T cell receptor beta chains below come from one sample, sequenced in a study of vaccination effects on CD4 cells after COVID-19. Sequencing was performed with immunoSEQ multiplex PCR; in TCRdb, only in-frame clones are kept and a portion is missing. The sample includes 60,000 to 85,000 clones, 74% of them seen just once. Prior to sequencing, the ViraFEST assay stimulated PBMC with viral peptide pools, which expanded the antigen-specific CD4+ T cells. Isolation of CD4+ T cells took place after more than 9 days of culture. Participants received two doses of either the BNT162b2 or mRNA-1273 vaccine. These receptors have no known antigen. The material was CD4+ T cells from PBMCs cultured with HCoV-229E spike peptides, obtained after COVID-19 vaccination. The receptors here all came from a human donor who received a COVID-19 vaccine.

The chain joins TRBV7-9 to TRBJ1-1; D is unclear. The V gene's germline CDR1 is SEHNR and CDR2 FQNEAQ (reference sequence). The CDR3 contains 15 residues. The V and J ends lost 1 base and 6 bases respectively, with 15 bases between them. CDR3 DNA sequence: TGTGCCAGCAGCTTAGATGGAGGGAGAGACGCTGAAGCTTTCTTT. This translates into CASSLDGGRDAEAFF. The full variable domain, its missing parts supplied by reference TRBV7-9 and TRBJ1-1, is DTGVSQNPRHKITKRGQNVTFRCDPISEHNRLYWYRQTLGQGPEFLTYFQNEAQLEKSRLLSDRFSAERPKGSFSTLEIQRTEQGDSAMYLCASSLDGGRDAEAFFGQGTRLTVV.

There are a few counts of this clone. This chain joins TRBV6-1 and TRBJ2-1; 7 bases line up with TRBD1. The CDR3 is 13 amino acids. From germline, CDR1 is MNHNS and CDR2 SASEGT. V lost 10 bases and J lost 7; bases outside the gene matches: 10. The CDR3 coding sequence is TGTGCCACCGCCAAGTCACAGGGGAATGAGCAGTTCTTC. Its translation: CATAKSQGNEQFF.

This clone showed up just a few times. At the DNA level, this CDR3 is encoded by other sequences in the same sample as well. The CDR3 DNA reads TGCGCCAGCAGCTTGGGGGGCCATAATGAAAAACTGTTTTTT. The encoded protein is CASSLGGHNEKLFF. This chain links TRBV5-1 with TRBJ1-4; perhaps TRBD1 as D (5 bases). V lost 0 bases to trimming and J lost 4 bases, with 7 bases between them. This CDR3 comprises 14 residues. Germline CDR1 reads SGHRS; CDR2 reads YFSETQ.

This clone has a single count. The CDR3 nucleotides read TGTGCCAGCAGGGGAACAGAGATGAACACTGAAGCTTTCTTT. Encoded protein: CASRGTEMNTEAFF. The chain links TRBV6-5 to TRBJ1-1; D remains ambiguous. Per the germline V gene, CDR1 is MNHEY and CDR2 is SVGAGI. V dropped 6 bases and J dropped 0 bases, with 11 bases sitting between them. The CDR3 covers 14 residues.

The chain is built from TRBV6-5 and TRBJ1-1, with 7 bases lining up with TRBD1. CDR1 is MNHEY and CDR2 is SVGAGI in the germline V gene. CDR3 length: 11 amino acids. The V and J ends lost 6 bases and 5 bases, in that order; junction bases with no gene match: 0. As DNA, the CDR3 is TGTGCCAGCAGCAGGGGGACTGAAGCTTTCTTT. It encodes CASSRGTEAFF.

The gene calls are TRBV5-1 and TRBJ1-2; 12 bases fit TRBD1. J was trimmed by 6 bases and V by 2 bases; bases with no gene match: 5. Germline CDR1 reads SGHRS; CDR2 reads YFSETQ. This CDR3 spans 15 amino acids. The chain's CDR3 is CASSFSGTGGDGYTF. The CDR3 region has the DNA TGCGCCAGCAGCTTTTCCGGGACAGGGGGCGATGGCTACACCTTC.

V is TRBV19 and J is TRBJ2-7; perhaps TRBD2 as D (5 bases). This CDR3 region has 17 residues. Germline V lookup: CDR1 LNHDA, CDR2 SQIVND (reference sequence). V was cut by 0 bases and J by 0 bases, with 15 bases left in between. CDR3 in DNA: TGTGCCAGTAGTATAGATTCGGTCAGCGGCACCTCCTACGAGCAGTACGTC. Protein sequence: CASSIDSVSGTSYEQYV.

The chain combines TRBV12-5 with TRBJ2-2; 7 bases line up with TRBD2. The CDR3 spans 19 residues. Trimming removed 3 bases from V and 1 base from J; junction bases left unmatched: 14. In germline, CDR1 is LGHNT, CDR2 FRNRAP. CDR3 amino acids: CASGLLTRGLTVNTGELFF. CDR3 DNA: TGTGCTAGTGGTTTACTCACACGGGGACTAACCGTGAACACCGGGGAGCTGTTTTTT.

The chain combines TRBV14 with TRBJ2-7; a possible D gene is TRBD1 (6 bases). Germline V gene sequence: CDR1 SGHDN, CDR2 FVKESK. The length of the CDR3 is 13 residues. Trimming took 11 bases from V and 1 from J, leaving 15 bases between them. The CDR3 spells CARHPGASYEQYV. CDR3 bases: TGTGCCCGACACCCAGGGGCGTCCTACGAGCAGTACGTC.

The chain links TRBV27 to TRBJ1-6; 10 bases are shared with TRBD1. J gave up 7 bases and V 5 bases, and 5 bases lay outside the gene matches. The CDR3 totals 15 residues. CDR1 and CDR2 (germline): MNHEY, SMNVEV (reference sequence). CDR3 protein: CASSGGTGENSPLHF. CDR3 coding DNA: TGTGCCAGCAGTGGAGGGACAGGGGAGAATTCACCCCTCCACTTT.

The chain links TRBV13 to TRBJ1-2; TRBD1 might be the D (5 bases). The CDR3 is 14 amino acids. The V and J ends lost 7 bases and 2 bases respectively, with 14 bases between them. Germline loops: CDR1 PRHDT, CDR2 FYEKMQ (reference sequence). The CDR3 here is CASTETGTNYGYTF. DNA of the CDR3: TGTGCCAGCACCGAAACCGGGACGAACTATGGCTACACCTTC.

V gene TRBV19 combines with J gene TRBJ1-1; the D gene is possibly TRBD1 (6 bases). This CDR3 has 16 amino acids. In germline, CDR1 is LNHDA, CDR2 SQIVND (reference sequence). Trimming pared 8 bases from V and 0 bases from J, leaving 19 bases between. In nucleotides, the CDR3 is TGTGCCAGTGCAACAGGGACGCTTATTATGAACACTGAAGCTTTCTTT. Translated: CASATGTLIMNTEAFF.

The CDR3 DNA reads as TGTGCCAGCAGTGACTCGCAGGGTTTGGATTCACCCCTCCACTTT. Translated, it gives CASSDSQGLDSPLHF. The chain carries TRBV6-4 and TRBJ1-6; perhaps TRBD1 as D (5 bases). The germline CDR1 and CDR2 sequences are MRHNA and SNTAGT. This CDR3 is 15 amino acids long. V lost 0 bases, J lost 8 bases, and 11 bases lay in between.

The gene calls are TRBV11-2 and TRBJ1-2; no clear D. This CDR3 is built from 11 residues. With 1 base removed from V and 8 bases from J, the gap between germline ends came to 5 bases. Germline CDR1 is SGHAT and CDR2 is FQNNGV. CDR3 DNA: TGTGCCAGCAGCTTAGGAGCGGGCTACACCTTC. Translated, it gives CASSLGAGYTF.

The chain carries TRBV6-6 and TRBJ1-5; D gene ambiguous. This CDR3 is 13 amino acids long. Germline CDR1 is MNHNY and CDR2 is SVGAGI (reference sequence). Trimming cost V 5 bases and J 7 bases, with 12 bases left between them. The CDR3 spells CASSHTTAQPQHF. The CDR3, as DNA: TGTGCCAGCAGTCATACCACAGCGCAGCCCCAGCATTTT.

This CDR3 reads CASSGQGFEKLFF. The CDR3 region has the DNA TGCGCCAGTAGTGGACAGGGGTTTGAAAAACTGTTTTTT. The rearrangement links TRBV5-1 to TRBJ1-4; the match to TRBD1 covers 9 bases. CDR3 length equals 13 residues. V lost 8 bases to trimming and J lost 7 bases; unmatched junction nucleotides: 6. Germline assignment: CDR1 SGHRS and CDR2 YFSETQ.

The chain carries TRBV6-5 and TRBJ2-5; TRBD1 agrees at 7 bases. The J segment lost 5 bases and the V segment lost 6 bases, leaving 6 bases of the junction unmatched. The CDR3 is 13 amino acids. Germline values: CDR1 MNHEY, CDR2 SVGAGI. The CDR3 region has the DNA TGTGCCAGCAGCCGACAGGGTGCGGAGACCCAGTACTTC. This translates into CASSRQGAETQYF.

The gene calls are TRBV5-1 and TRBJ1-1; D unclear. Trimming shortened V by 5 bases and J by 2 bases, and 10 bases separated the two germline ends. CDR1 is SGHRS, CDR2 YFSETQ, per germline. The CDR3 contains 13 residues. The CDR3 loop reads CASRPGVNTEAFF. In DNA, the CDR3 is TGCGCCAGCAGACCCGGGGTTAACACTGAAGCTTTCTTT.

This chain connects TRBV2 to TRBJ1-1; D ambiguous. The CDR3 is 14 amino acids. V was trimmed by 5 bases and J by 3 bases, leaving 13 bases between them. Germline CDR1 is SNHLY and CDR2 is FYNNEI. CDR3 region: CASSHTRADTEAFF. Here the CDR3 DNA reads TGTGCCAGCAGTCACACTAGGGCTGACACTGAAGCTTTCTTT.

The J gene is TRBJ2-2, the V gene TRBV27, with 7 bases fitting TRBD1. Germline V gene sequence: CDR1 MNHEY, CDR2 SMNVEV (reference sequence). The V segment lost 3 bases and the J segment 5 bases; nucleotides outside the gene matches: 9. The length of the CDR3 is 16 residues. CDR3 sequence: CASSFSTGQITGELFF. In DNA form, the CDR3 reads TGTGCCAGCAGTTTTTCGACAGGGCAAATAACCGGGGAGCTGTTTTTT.

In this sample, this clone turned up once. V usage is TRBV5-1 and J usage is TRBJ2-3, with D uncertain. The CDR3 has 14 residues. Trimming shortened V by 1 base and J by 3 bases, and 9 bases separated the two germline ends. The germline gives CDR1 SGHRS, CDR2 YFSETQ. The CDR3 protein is CASSLNEGTDTQYF. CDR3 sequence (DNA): TGCGCCAGCAGCTTGAACGAAGGAACAGATACGCAGTATTTT.

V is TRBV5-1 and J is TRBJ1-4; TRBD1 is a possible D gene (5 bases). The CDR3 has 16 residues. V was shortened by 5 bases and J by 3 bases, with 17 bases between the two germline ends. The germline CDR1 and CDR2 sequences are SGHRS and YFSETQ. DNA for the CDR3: TGCGCCAGCAGTGGGCAGGGCGGAGGGGCTAATGAAAAACTGTTTTTT. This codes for CASSGQGGGANEKLFF.

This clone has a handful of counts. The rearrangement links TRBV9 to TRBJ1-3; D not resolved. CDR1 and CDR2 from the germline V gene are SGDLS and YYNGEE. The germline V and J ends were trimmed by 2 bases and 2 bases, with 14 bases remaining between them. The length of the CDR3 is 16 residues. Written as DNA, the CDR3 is TGTGCCAGCAGCGTGGACTCGCATGGGACTGGAAACACCATATATTTT. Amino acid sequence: CASSVDSHGTGNTIYF.

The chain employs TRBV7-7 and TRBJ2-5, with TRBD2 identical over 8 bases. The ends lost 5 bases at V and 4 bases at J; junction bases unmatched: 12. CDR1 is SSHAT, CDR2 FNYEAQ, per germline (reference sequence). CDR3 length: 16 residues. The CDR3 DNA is TGTGCCAGCAGCAAAGCCGGGGGGGCGGGGGCAGAGACCCAGTACTTC. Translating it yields CASSKAGGAGAETQYF. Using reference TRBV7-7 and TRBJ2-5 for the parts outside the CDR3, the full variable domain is GAGVSQSPRYKVTKRGQDVTLRCDPISSHATLYWYQQALGQGPEFLTYFNYEAQPDKSGLPSDRFSAERPEGSISTLTIQRTEQRDSAMYRCASSKAGGAGAETQYFGPGTRLLVL.